These 30 T cell receptor beta chains came from one sample sequenced in a study of OX40 agonist ivuxolimab in advanced cancers. The protocol was immunoSEQ multiplex PCR, while the TCRdb copy is restricted to in-frame clones and leaves out a portion. The top ten clones hold around 5.1% of a sample with approximately 62,000 clones, nearly 90% of them seen once. Material: CD4+ or CD8+ T cells sorted from blood, obtained in a trial of the OX40 agonist ivuxolimab. Receptors were obtained from an adult with an advanced solid tumor such as melanoma, head and neck, liver or kidney cancer.

The rearrangement links TRBV11-3 to TRBJ2-3; TRBD1 matches at 9 bases. Germline values: CDR1 SGHNT, CDR2 YENEEA. This CDR3 is built from 15 residues. V lost 4 bases, J lost 2 bases, and 4 bases stayed unmatched. CDR3 coding DNA: TGTGCCAGCAGCTCGGGACAGGGCCTCACAGATACGCAGTATTTT. This encodes CASSSGQGLTDTQYF. Full variable domain (remainder filled in from reference TRBV11-3 and TRBJ2-3): EAGVVQSPRYKIIEKKQPVAFWCNPISGHNTLYWYLQNLGQGPELLIRYENEEAVDDSQLPKDRFSAERLKGVDSTLKIQPAELGDSAVYLCASSSGQGLTDTQYFGPGTRLTVL.

The chain employs TRBV19 and TRBJ1-1, with D uncertain. Per germline, CDR1 LNHDA and CDR2 SQIVND (reference sequence). This CDR3 contains 13 residues. Trimming removed 8 bases at V and 5 bases at J, with 15 bases between. As DNA, the CDR3 is TGTGCCAGTTACGAGGGTTTCGGGACTGAAGCTTTCTTT. Its protein product is CASYEGFGTEAFF.

The chain is built from TRBV5-1 and TRBJ1-6, with 9 nucleotides matching TRBD1. Germline CDR1 and CDR2: SGHRS and YFSETQ. V shed 4 bases, J shed 9 bases, and the junction held 14 bases outside the gene matches. This CDR3 comprises 17 residues. Here the CDR3 DNA reads TGCGCCAGCAGCACCGAACCGGGACAGGGACCACGTTCACCCCTCCACTTT. Translation gives CASSTEPGQGPRSPLHF.

This chain uses TRBV7-7 with TRBJ2-7; a weak D match, TRBD2 (5 bases). The germline CDR1 and CDR2 sequences are SSHAT and FNYEAQ (reference sequence). The CDR3 covers 16 residues. The germline V and J ends were trimmed by 5 bases and 5 bases, with 22 bases remaining between them. Here the CDR3 reads CASSPSVQTSGNEQYF. The CDR3 DNA is TGTGCCAGCAGCCCATCCGTTCAGACCTCGGGAAACGAGCAGTACTTC.

The chain carries TRBV5-4 and TRBJ1-6; the D gene is possibly TRBD1 (6 bases). Germline assignment: CDR1 SGHNT and CDR2 YYREEE (reference sequence). V was shortened by 2 bases and J by 7 bases, with 10 bases between the two germline ends. The CDR3 covers 14 residues. CDR3 amino acids: CASSFQGQNSPLHF. The CDR3 DNA reads TGTGCCAGCAGCTTTCAGGGGCAGAATTCACCCCTCCACTTT.

This chain's CDR3 is CASSLRDGREYEQYF. CDR3 DNA: TGTGCCAGCAGCTTAAGGGACGGCCGAGAGTACGAGCAGTACTTC. The chain recombines TRBV7-2 with TRBJ2-7; D assignment may be TRBD1 or TRBD2 (5 bases each). CDR1 and CDR2 from the germline V gene are SGHTA and FQGNSA. The CDR3 extends over 15 amino acids. The V end lost 2 bases, the J end lost 4 bases, and 15 bases lay between the germline ends.

CDR3: CASSDTGGYGYTF. The DNA for the CDR3 is TGTGCCAGCAGTGATACGGGCGGCTATGGCTACACCTTC. The chain links TRBV6-5 to TRBJ1-2, with unresolved D. This CDR3 comprises 13 residues. Germline loops: CDR1 MNHEY, CDR2 SVGAGI. With 5 bases removed from V and 4 bases from J, the gap between germline ends came to 11 bases.

A single count supports this clone. No DNA is shown, since the ends of the CDR3 on it are uncertain; the CDR3 is the one TCRdb lists. The chain uses TRBV7-3 and TRBJ2-1; TRBD2 reflects the table's D call only, with no check against the DNA. The CDR3 comprises 13 residues, both ends counted. Germline V CDR1 and CDR2: SGHTA, FQGTGA. Here the CDR3 reads CASSLFLYSAQFF.

The chain is built from TRBV28 and TRBJ2-7; 7 nucleotides line up with TRBD1. In germline, CDR1 is MDHEN, CDR2 SYDVKM. V was pared by 7 bases and J by 4 bases, with 7 bases of the junction left unmatched. The CDR3 has 13 amino acids. CDR3 nucleotide sequence: TGTGCCAGCACGTCGGGACAGAGTTACGAGCAGTACTTC. As protein: CASTSGQSYEQYF.

The CDR3 region has the DNA TGTGCCAGCTCACCACCGAATGGGAATGAAAAACTGTTTTTT. Encoded protein: CASSPPNGNEKLFF. V gene TRBV18 combines with J gene TRBJ1-4; D call uncertain. Germline CDR1 KGHSH, CDR2 LQKENI. The CDR3 extends over 14 amino acids. The V end was cut by 0 bases, the J end by 5 bases, with 7 bases between.

The chain couples TRBV18 to TRBJ2-5, with 12 bases lining up with TRBD2. Germline V lookup: CDR1 KGHSH, CDR2 LQKENI. The CDR3 extends over 14 amino acids. V lost 4 bases, J lost 5 bases, and 2 bases stayed unmatched. The CDR3 here is CASSLTSGSETQYF. The CDR3 coding sequence is TGTGCCAGCTCACTGACTAGCGGGAGTGAGACCCAGTACTTC.

The gene calls are TRBV6-4 and TRBJ2-1, with TRBD2 identical over 11 bases. This CDR3 contains 15 residues. V lost 5 bases to trimming and J lost 8 bases; unmatched junction nucleotides: 8. The germline V gene has CDR1 MRHNA and CDR2 SNTAGT. CDR3 residues: CASSQTSGSQDEQFF. CDR3 sequence (DNA): TGTGCCAGCAGTCAAACTAGCGGGAGTCAGGATGAGCAGTTCTTC.

This clone was counted between two and nine times. The chain recombines TRBV10-2 with TRBJ1-1; the D is unclear. The CDR3 extends over 11 amino acids. V lost 3 bases and J 8 bases, leaving 7 bases between the germline ends. Germline CDR1 and CDR2: WSHSY and SAAADI. CDR3 loop: CASSDMGEAFF. The DNA of the CDR3 is TGCGCCAGCAGTGATATGGGAGAAGCTTTCTTT.

The chain combines TRBV27 with TRBJ1-2, with 9 bases matching TRBD1. After removal of 3 bases from V and 3 bases from J, the junction contained 14 bases not matched to a gene. Looked up from germline, CDR1 is MNHEY and CDR2 is SMNVEV (reference sequence). The CDR3 runs 18 residues. Here the CDR3 DNA reads TGTGCCAGCAGTTTTTTCCCCCTCCGGGACAGGGCTTACTATGGCTACACCTTC. This translates into CASSFFPLRDRAYYGYTF.

The chain uses TRBV6-1 and TRBJ1-1; TRBD1 agrees at 8 bases. The length of the CDR3 is 15 residues. Looked up from germline, CDR1 is MNHNS and CDR2 is SASEGT. J lost 5 bases, V lost 2 bases, and 7 bases had no gene match. This chain's CDR3 is CASSERDRGWTEAFF. The CDR3 DNA reads as TGTGCCAGCAGTGAAAGAGACAGGGGTTGGACTGAAGCTTTCTTT.

The chain couples TRBV4-1 to TRBJ2-5; 10 bases line up with TRBD2. CDR1 MGHRA and CDR2 YSYEKL come from the germline V gene. CDR3 length: 14 residues. V lost 5 bases and J lost 4; bases outside the gene matches: 4. The CDR3 nucleotides are TGCGCCAGCAGCTTAGCGGGAGGTCCAGAGACCCAGTACTTC. Translated: CASSLAGGPETQYF.

The genes are TRBV2 and TRBJ1-2, with 7 bases lining up with TRBD1. Germline lookup yields CDR1 SNHLY and CDR2 FYNNEI. V dropped 6 bases and J dropped 2; count of bases not matched to a gene: 3. There are 13 residues in the CDR3. CDR3 sequence (DNA): TGTGCCAGCAGACAGGGGCTCAACTATGGCTACACCTTC. The encoded protein is CASRQGLNYGYTF. Based on the CDR3 plus reference TRBV2 and TRBJ1-2, the full variable domain is EPEVTQTPSHQVTQMGQEVILRCVPISNHLYFYWYRQILGQKVEFLVSFYNNEISEKSEIFDDQFSVERPDGSNFTLKIRSTKLEDSAMYFCASRQGLNYGYTFGSGTRLTVV.

The V gene is TRBV11-2, the J gene TRBJ2-2, with TRBD2 identical over 14 bases. Looked up from germline, CDR1 is SGHAT and CDR2 is FQNNGV. V was clipped by 5 bases and J by 4 bases; unmatched bases: 3. The CDR3 has 16 residues. The CDR3 here is CASSLGLAGGTGELFF. As DNA, the CDR3 is TGTGCCAGCAGCCTAGGACTAGCGGGGGGCACCGGGGAGCTGTTTTTT.

V is TRBV7-9 and J is TRBJ1-4, with TRBD1 as a possible D gene (5 bases). This CDR3 spans 14 amino acids. V was pared by 1 base and J by 4 bases, with 7 bases between. The germline V gene encodes CDR1 SEHNR and CDR2 FQNEAQ (reference sequence). CDR3: CASSLGGGNEKLFF. The CDR3 DNA sequence: TGTGCCAGCAGCTTAGGCGGGGGTAATGAAAAACTGTTTTTT. The entire variable domain, with the rest obtained from reference TRBV7-9 and TRBJ1-4, is as follows: DTGVSQNPRHKITKRGQNVTFRCDPISEHNRLYWYRQTLGQGPEFLTYFQNEAQLEKSRLLSDRFSAERPKGSFSTLEIQRTEQGDSAMYLCASSLGGGNEKLFFGSGTQLSVL.

The gene calls are TRBV2 and TRBJ2-3, with TRBD1 identical over 9 bases. V lost 6 bases, J lost 4 bases, and 5 bases stayed unmatched. The germline V gene encodes CDR1 SNHLY and CDR2 FYNNEI. This CDR3 region has 14 residues. CDR3 in DNA: TGTGCCAGCAGACCGGACAGGGGCGCAGATACGCAGTATTTT. It yields the protein CASRPDRGADTQYF.

The genes are TRBV7-6 and TRBJ1-4; weak D call: TRBD1 (5 bases). Trimming shortened V by 6 bases and J by 8 bases, and 13 bases separated the two germline ends. The CDR3 is 13 residues long. The germline V gene has CDR1 SGHVS and CDR2 FNYEAQ. The CDR3 protein is CASSPGAPEKLFF. CDR3 DNA sequence: TGTGCCAGCAGTCCTGGGGCCCCCGAAAAACTGTTTTTT.

The chain is built from TRBV5-1 and TRBJ2-7; D unresolved. The CDR3 has 11 residues. V was shortened by 3 bases and J by 6 bases, with 7 bases between the two germline ends. Germline CDR1 and CDR2: SGHRS and YFSETQ. The CDR3 DNA reads as TGCGCCAGCAGCTCAGCGATCGAGCAGTACTTC. This sequence encodes CASSSAIEQYF.

This clone appeared a single time. This chain uses TRBV7-9 with TRBJ1-4; TRBD1 matches 10 bases. Trimming cost V 8 bases and J 6 bases; bases outside gene matches: 9. In germline, CDR1 is SEHNR, CDR2 FQNEAQ (reference sequence). This CDR3 contains 15 residues. CDR3: CASSEAGTGDEKLFF. The CDR3 DNA is TGTGCCAGCTCCGAAGCCGGGACAGGGGATGAAAAACTGTTTTTT.

This rearrangement joins TRBV28 to TRBJ2-1, with D perhaps being TRBD1 or TRBD2 (5 bases each). The CDR3 length is 13 residues. CDR1 MDHEN and CDR2 SYDVKM come from the germline V gene. V lost 2 bases and J lost 9, with 11 bases in between. CDR3 bases: TGTGCCAGCAGTTTAACTGGGGCGGGTGAGCAGTTCTTC. The encoded protein is CASSLTGAGEQFF. The whole variable domain, remainder taken from reference TRBV28 and TRBJ2-1, is DVKVTQSSRYLVKRTGEKVFLECVQDMDHENMFWYRQDPGLGLRLIYFSYDVKMKEKGDIPEGYSVSREKKERFSLILESASTNQTSMYLCASSLTGAGEQFFGPGTRLTVL.

The chain couples TRBV29-1 to TRBJ2-1, with 11 nucleotides matching TRBD2. This CDR3 has 17 residues. V was pared by 6 bases and J by 4 bases, with 14 bases of the junction left unmatched. Germline CDR1 reads SQVTM; CDR2 reads ANQGSEA. The CDR3: CSVMRGGIAGGYNEQFF. CDR3 bases: TGCAGCGTCATGCGGGGGGGGATAGCGGGAGGGTACAATGAGCAGTTCTTC.

V is TRBV6-1 and J is TRBJ1-5; D unclear. Germline CDR1 MNHNS, CDR2 SASEGT. Trimming took 2 bases from V and 2 from J, leaving 7 bases between them. The CDR3 totals 14 residues. CDR3 sequence (DNA): TGTGCCAGCAGTGAACGGGAGGGCAATCAGCCCCAGCATTTT. It is translated as CASSEREGNQPQHF.

The chain links TRBV6-5 to TRBJ2-5; 8 nucleotides line up with TRBD1. CDR1 is MNHEY, CDR2 SVGAGI, per germline. V dropped 7 bases and J dropped 2; count of bases not matched to a gene: 6. This CDR3 spans 14 amino acids. This CDR3 reads CASTPWTGQETQYF. As DNA, the CDR3 is TGTGCCAGCACCCCGTGGACAGGGCAAGAGACCCAGTACTTC.

V and J are TRBV9 and TRBJ1-1, with D possibly being TRBD1 (6 bases). Germline-derived CDR1 and CDR2 are SGDLS and YYNGEE. This CDR3 has 13 amino acids. Trimming left V 3 bases short and J 11 bases short, with 17 bases between. Here the CDR3 reads CASSASERGVAFF. CDR3 in DNA: TGTGCCAGCAGCGCCTCCGAAAGGGGGGTGGCTTTCTTT.

This chain links TRBV6-5 with TRBJ2-7, with 10 bases lining up with TRBD1. Germline-derived CDR1 and CDR2 are MNHEY and SVGAGI. The CDR3 loop spans 14 amino acids. V lost 6 bases to trimming and J lost 3 bases; unmatched junction nucleotides: 5. The CDR3 spells CASRAGQGGYEQYF. Here the CDR3 DNA reads TGTGCCAGCAGGGCCGGACAGGGGGGCTACGAGCAGTACTTC.

This clone came up once. V usage is TRBV10-2 and J usage is TRBJ2-5; a weak D match, TRBD2 (6 bases). Per germline, CDR1 WSHSY and CDR2 SAAADI. V lost 0 bases and J 6 bases, leaving 20 bases between the germline ends. This CDR3 is 17 amino acids long. CDR3 protein: CASSESGSLDLGKTQYF. The CDR3 DNA is TGCGCCAGCAGTGAGTCCGGGAGTCTAGACCTAGGGAAGACCCAGTACTTC.